This note documents a single T cell receptor beta chain sequence. At the survey level, the v3.0 immunoSEQ assay was run. Method: immunoSEQ multiplex PCR; TCRdb's copy keeps in-frame clones and lacks some. The sample shows about 42,000 clones, approximately 86% of them seen only once. This entry comes from a study of long-term antiretroviral therapy in people with HIV. The CDR3 consists of 16 residues. Germline CDR1 SGDLS, CDR2 YYNGEE. V lost 4 bases and J lost 0, with 11 bases in between. The chain carries TRBV9 and TRBJ2-6; D could derive from TRBD1 or TRBD2 (5 bases each). The sample consisted of unsorted PBMCs, taken 0.1 years before starting antiretroviral therapy. This receptor was identified in a woman in her 50s with HIV. This chain's CDR3 is CASSPGPPSGANVLTF. The DNA for the CDR3 is TGTGCCAGCAGCCCGGGACCGCCCTCTGGGGCCAACGTCCTGACTTTC.